The 22 T cell receptor beta chains below come from one sample, sequenced in a study of beta chain features in type 1 diabetes. Isolated RNA was reverse transcribed in full, so expressed TCRB transcripts were sequenced. TCRdb keeps only in-frame clones here, not all; method: immunoSEQ multiplex PCR. The repertoire includes around 430,000 clones, approximately 31% of them detected once, and roughly 0.06% sits in the top ten. The sequencing sample was made of naive CD4+ T cells from blood. The receptor source for this set is a man aged 18-30 years in good health.

The genes are TRBV7-9 and TRBJ2-7; possibly TRBD2 for D (5 bases). This CDR3 is 13 amino acids long. The ends were cut back, 1 base at V and 5 bases at J, with 9 bases in the middle. Germline-derived CDR1 and CDR2 are SEHNR and FQNEAQ (reference sequence). CDR3 amino acids: CASSLGVANEQYF. In nucleotides, the CDR3 is TGTGCCAGCAGCTTAGGGGTAGCGAACGAGCAGTACTTC.

The V and J genes are TRBV5-1 and TRBJ2-7; D not certain. Trimming stripped 0 bases from V and 2 bases from J, with 6 bases between. Germline CDR1 is SGHRS and CDR2 is YFSETQ. The CDR3 is made up of 13 amino acids. The CDR3 here is CASSLEPPYEQYF. In nucleotides, the CDR3 is TGCGCCAGCAGCTTGGAACCCCCCTACGAGCAGTACTTC.

J is TRBJ2-2 and V is TRBV28; D gene uncertain. CDR3 size: 11 residues. Germline values: CDR1 MDHEN, CDR2 SYDVKM. Trimming shortened V by 4 bases and J by 7 bases, and 4 bases separated the two germline ends. Here the CDR3 reads CASSSRGELFF. CDR3 DNA: TGTGCCAGCAGTTCCCGCGGGGAGCTGTTTTTT.

In its sample, this clone was seen a few times. The chain couples TRBV28 to TRBJ1-2; D is undetermined. The CDR3 is 12 residues long. The V gene's germline CDR1 is MDHEN and CDR2 SYDVKM. Deletions cut 6 bases from V and 1 base from J, with 6 bases between. DNA of the CDR3: TGTGCCAGCAGGGCGGATAACTATGGCTACACCTTC. Its protein is CASRADNYGYTF.

In this sample, this clone turned up once. The chain employs TRBV29-1 and TRBJ1-4; a weak D match, TRBD1 (6 bases). The germline CDR1 and CDR2 sequences are SQVTM and ANQGSEA. The V gene lost 5 bases and the J gene lost 2 bases, with 21 bases spanning the gap. The CDR3 is 17 amino acids. CDR3 region: CSVKTGLMGSTNEKLFF. The CDR3 nucleotides read TGCAGCGTTAAGACAGGCCTAATGGGGTCGACTAATGAAAAACTGTTTTTT.

The rearrangement joins TRBV30 to TRBJ1-3; no clear D gene. V was pared by 2 bases and J by 4 bases, with 9 bases between. Germline assignment: CDR1 GTSNPN and CDR2 SVGIG (reference sequence). CDR3 size: 13 residues. CDR3 bases: TGTGCCTGGAGTTCAAGAGGCGGAAACACCATATATTTT. Amino acids: CAWSSRGGNTIYF.

The rearrangement joins TRBV27 to TRBJ2-7; D gene uncertain. Germline values: CDR1 MNHEY, CDR2 SMNVEV (reference sequence). V was clipped by 5 bases and J by 1 base, with 15 bases between them. The CDR3 length is 15 residues. The CDR3 DNA reads as TGTGCCAGCAGTAAGGAGTTTTGGGGTTCCTACGAGCAGTACTTC. It specifies CASSKEFWGSYEQYF.

This clone was recorded a few times. Within the sample, other DNA sequences also encode this same CDR3. The gene calls are TRBV9 and TRBJ2-6, with unresolved D. CDR1 SGDLS and CDR2 YYNGEE come from the germline V gene. The CDR3 is 13 residues long. V lost 1 base, J lost 4 bases, and 3 bases lay in between. The CDR3 sequence is CASSVPGANVLTF. The CDR3 bases are TGTGCCAGCAGCGTACCCGGGGCCAACGTCCTGACTTTC.

This clone has more than one count but fewer than ten. The DNA for the CDR3 is TGCGCCAGCAGCCCGAGACTGGAGGGAGAGCAGTACTTC. As protein: CASSPRLEGEQYF. The chain carries TRBV5-1 and TRBJ2-7; a weak D match, TRBD2 (6 bases). Germline lookup yields CDR1 SGHRS and CDR2 YFSETQ. The CDR3 length is 13 residues. V lost 4 bases to trimming and J lost 7 bases, with 15 bases between them.

This clone has just a few counts. The chain uses TRBV4-3 and TRBJ2-5, with 7 bases aligning to TRBD2. Germline V gene sequence: CDR1 LGHNA, CDR2 YSLEER. The CDR3 sequence is 17 residues long. V shed 0 bases and J 5 bases; nucleotides not matched to a gene: 12. The CDR3 loop is CASSQDRAGRTRETQYF. DNA of the CDR3: TGCGCCAGCAGCCAAGATCGCGCCGGGAGGACCAGGGAGACCCAGTACTTC.

V is TRBV7-2 and J is TRBJ2-2; TRBD1 matches at 8 bases. The germline CDR1 and CDR2 sequences are SGHTA and FQGNSA. The CDR3 runs 15 residues. The junction had 4 bases not matched to a gene; V was cut back by 6 bases and J by 1 base. The CDR3 bases are TGTGCCAGCAGTCCAGGGGGCTTGAACACCGGGGAGCTGTTTTTT. Translation gives CASSPGGLNTGELFF.

The gene calls are TRBV7-9 and TRBJ2-1, with 12 nucleotides matching TRBD2. The CDR3 runs to 14 residues. Germline CDR1 is SEHNR and CDR2 is FQNEAQ (reference sequence). The V segment lost 2 bases and the J segment 10 bases; nucleotides outside the gene matches: 3. The CDR3 sequence: CASSLSTSGREQFF. The CDR3 nucleotides are TGTGCCAGCAGCTTAAGCACTAGCGGGAGGGAGCAGTTCTTC.

This chain connects TRBV30 to TRBJ1-1; possible D gene TRBD1, 6 bases. Trimming removed 2 bases from V and 10 bases from J, with 20 bases in between. This CDR3 is 14 amino acids long. Looked up from germline, CDR1 is GTSNPN and CDR2 is SVGIG (reference sequence). This CDR3 is CAWSPLGGGEGAFF. The CDR3 DNA reads TGTGCCTGGAGTCCCCTTGGGGGCGGGGAGGGAGCTTTCTTT. Full variable domain (remainder filled in from reference TRBV30 and TRBJ1-1): SQTIHQWPATLVQPVGSPLSLECTVEGTSNPNLYWYRQAAGRGLQLLFYSVGIGQISSEVPQNLSASRPQDRQFILSSKKLLLSDSGFYLCAWSPLGGGEGAFFGQGTRLTVV.

This chain joins TRBV7-2 and TRBJ1-2; D is unclear. Germline V gene sequence: CDR1 SGHTA, CDR2 FQGNSA. V gave up 5 bases and J gave up 3 bases, with 10 bases separating them. This CDR3 comprises 13 residues. CDR3 amino acids: CASSVDGDYGYTF. In DNA, the CDR3 is TGTGCCAGCAGCGTGGACGGGGACTATGGCTACACCTTC.

The chain has TRBV28 and TRBJ2-4; D unclear. Germline V gene lookup returns CDR1 MDHEN and CDR2 SYDVKM. CDR3 length: 14 amino acids. With 5 bases removed from V and 2 bases from J, the gap between germline ends came to 10 bases. CDR3 sequence (DNA): TGTGCCAGCAGTCCCCACATGACCAAAAACATTCAGTACTTC. Translating it yields CASSPHMTKNIQYF.

This clone turned up a few times. The chain links TRBV27 to TRBJ1-1; the D is unclear. Germline-derived CDR1 and CDR2 are MNHEY and SMNVEV (reference sequence). V was clipped by 8 bases and J by 4 bases, with 17 bases between them. The CDR3 runs 14 residues. CDR3 nucleotides: TGTGCCAGCGGATATGGCCAGTCGAGCACTGAAGCTTTCTTT. Amino acids: CASGYGQSSTEAFF.

This clone was counted between two and nine times. The CDR3 region has the DNA TGTGCCAGCAGCTTACGCGCGGGAGGGCCAGATACGCAGTATTTT. This sequence encodes CASSLRAGGPDTQYF. The chain carries TRBV7-8 and TRBJ2-3; 9 bases match TRBD2. The CDR3 has 15 amino acids. In germline, CDR1 is SGHVS, CDR2 FQNEAQ. J was trimmed by 4 bases and V by 2 bases; bases with no gene match: 4.

This clone was found a few times. This chain joins TRBV5-4 and TRBJ2-7; perhaps TRBD1 as D (6 bases). The CDR3 covers 15 residues. Germline CDR1 SGHNT, CDR2 YYREEE (reference sequence). Trimming left V 4 bases short and J 0 bases short, with 14 bases between. CDR3: CASSAGGQSSYEQYF. Here the CDR3 DNA reads TGTGCCAGCAGCGCTGGCGGACAGAGCTCCTACGAGCAGTACTTC.

The chain joins TRBV23-1 to TRBJ2-1, with a weak D call TRBD2 (6 bases). TRBV23-1 is an ORF; its function is uncertain. This CDR3 contains 17 residues. With 0 bases removed from V and 4 bases from J, the gap between germline ends came to 16 bases. CDR3 region: CASSQSWVAEPYNEQFF. For the CDR3, the DNA is TGCGCCAGCAGTCAATCGTGGGTAGCGGAACCATACAATGAGCAGTTCTTC.

The V and J genes are TRBV29-1 and TRBJ2-4; the D gene could be TRBD1 or TRBD2 (6 bases each). The CDR3 extends over 14 amino acids. Trimming took off 5 bases at V and 6 bases at J, with 17 bases between the two ends. Per germline, CDR1 SQVTM and CDR2 ANQGSEA. The CDR3 sequence: CSVLAGGVRNIQYF. The CDR3 region has the DNA TGCAGCGTTCTGGCCGGGGGCGTGAGAAACATTCAGTACTTC.

The CDR3 coding sequence is TGTGCCAGCAGCCCCCGCTCCGGCGAGCAGTACTTC. It translates to CASSPRSGEQYF. The chain is built from TRBV7-9 and TRBJ2-7; D gene uncertain. From germline, CDR1 is SEHNR and CDR2 FQNEAQ (reference sequence). V lost 5 bases to trimming and J lost 6 bases, with 11 bases between them. The CDR3 sequence is 12 residues long.

The sample holds a few counts of this clone. The V call is TRBV10-3, the J call TRBJ2-2, with 8 bases that match TRBD2. This CDR3 region has 13 residues. V lost 8 bases and J lost 4; bases outside the gene matches: 3. Germline loops: CDR1 ENHRY, CDR2 SYGVKD. CDR3 sequence: CAIRAGGTGELFF. CDR3 in DNA: TGTGCCATCCGGGCGGGAGGCACCGGGGAGCTGTTTTTT.